This T cell receptor (beta chain) was found in a study of blood T cell repertoires in COVID-19. The overall study: Whether acute or convalescent, the COVID-19 samples came from the United States, Italy and Spain. T cells, B-cell-depleted T cells, or PBMCs supplied cDNA or gDNA.

V gave up 4 bases and J gave up 6 bases, with 13 bases separating them. The CDR3 covers 14 residues. Germline assignment: CDR1 LGHDT and CDR2 YNNKEL (reference sequence). In the original processing: How many nucleated cells were present was estimated from reference gene primer amplification. Data came from immunoSEQ multiplex PCR; TCRdb stores just in-frame clones and leaves some out. D and trimming come from the DNA, and the V and J calls and clone size come from that table. This sample yields fewer than 110,000 clones, of which more than 80% are seen a single time; approximately 3.4% belongs to the top ten.

The chain combines TRBV3-1 (or the pseudogene TRBV3-2) with TRBJ2-1; weak D call: TRBD2 (6 bases). The receptor was derived from a woman in her sixties or seventies with acute or convalescent COVID-19. What was sequenced was peripheral blood. The CDR3 DNA reads as TGTGCCAGCAGCCCCTTGACTAGAGGCAATGAGCAGTTCTTC. This codes for CASSPLTRGNEQFF.